These 26 T cell receptor beta chains were sequenced from one sample in a study of identical twins. TCRdb re-called the 5' RACE reads through MiXCR, storing one row per CDR3 protein. The data show around 300,000 distinct CDR3 sequences, under 9.5% seen once. In addition, the sample was reused for a study of yellow fever vaccine responses in identical twins.

Sequencing was done on a sample of memory (CD45RO+) T cells sorted from blood. All receptors come from a woman younger than 30 in good health.

This rearrangement joins TRBV10-2 to TRBJ1-2, with a possible D match to TRBD1 (5 bases). The germline V gene encodes CDR1 WSHSY and CDR2 SAAADI. The CDR3 contains 12 residues. V was cut by 6 bases and J by 6 bases, with 11 bases left in between. CDR3 bases: TGCGCCAGCAGATTAGGGGTAGATGGCTACACCTTC. Protein sequence: CASRLGVDGYTF.

This clonotype was detected ten times or more. The genes are TRBV10-3 and TRBJ1-6; 7 positions match TRBD1. V lost 8 bases, J lost 9 bases, and 7 bases stayed unmatched. The CDR3 extends over 13 amino acids. Germline V gene lookup returns CDR1 ENHRY and CDR2 SYGVKD. CDR3: CAIATGDGSPLHF. CDR3 in DNA: TGTGCCATCGCAACAGGGGATGGTTCACCCCTCCACTTT.

This clonotype was recorded many times. The gene calls are TRBV5-6 and TRBJ2-5, with TRBD2 identical over 14 bases. V was clipped by 4 bases and J by 6 bases; unmatched bases: 8. Germline V gene sequence: CDR1 SGHDT, CDR2 YYEEEE. The CDR3 has 16 amino acids. CDR3 sequence (DNA): TGTGCCAGCAGCACGACTAGCGGGGGGGCCTCAAAGACCCAGTACTTC. Translation: CASSTTSGGASKTQYF.

In this sample, this clonotype turned up many times. The CDR3 loop is CASSSAGIEKLFF. CDR3 DNA: TGTGCCAGCAGCTCGGCAGGGATAGAAAAACTGTTTTTT. V is TRBV3-1 and J is TRBJ1-4, with D possibly being TRBD1 (5 bases). CDR1 is LGHDT, CDR2 YNNKEL, per germline (reference sequence). This CDR3 is built from 13 residues. V lost 5 bases and J lost 8, with 12 bases in between.

This clonotype was counted between two and nine times. An end of the junction does not agree with germline; a read error may underlie this. The rearrangement uses TRBV5-6 and TRBJ2-1, with D possibly being TRBD2 (5 bases). The germline gives CDR1 SGHDT, CDR2 YYEEEE. CDR3 length: 11 amino acids. The CDR3 DNA reads TGTGCCAGCAGCTCAACTAGATCCCCAATCTTC. Its translation: CASSSTRSPIF.

Ten or more counts support this clonotype. The chain carries TRBV20-1 and TRBJ1-3; D uncertain. CDR1 is DFQATT and CDR2 is SNEGSKA in the germline V gene (reference sequence). This CDR3 spans 12 amino acids. V was shortened by 5 bases and J by 1 base, with 6 bases between the two germline ends. CDR3 amino acids: CSAVGSGNTIYF. In DNA form, the CDR3 reads TGCAGTGCTGTAGGTTCTGGAAACACCATATATTTT.

The V gene is TRBV9, the J gene TRBJ2-3; 11 bases map to TRBD2. V lost 4 bases and J lost 1; bases outside the gene matches: 17. The length of the CDR3 is 20 residues. The V gene's germline CDR1 is SGDLS and CDR2 YYNGEE. The CDR3 DNA reads as TGTGCCAGCAGCTCCCCCCCGGGACTAGCGGAGGGGAGGGGCACAGATACGCAGTATTTT. It is translated as CASSSPPGLAEGRGTDTQYF.

This clonotype came up a few times. V is TRBV10-3 and J is TRBJ2-7; weak D call: TRBD2 (6 bases). CDR1 is ENHRY and CDR2 is SYGVKD in the germline V gene. The germline V and J ends were trimmed by 0 bases and 5 bases, with 11 bases remaining between them. The CDR3 totals 14 residues. This chain's CDR3 is CAISESTGVHEQYV. The CDR3 region has the DNA TGTGCCATCAGTGAGTCAACGGGGGTGCACGAGCAGTACGTC.

This clonotype has at least ten counts. The gene calls are TRBV14 and TRBJ2-1, with D perhaps matching TRBD1 (5 bases). Germline V CDR1 and CDR2: SGHDN, FVKESK. CDR3 length: 17 amino acids. V was shortened by 1 base and J by 10 bases, with 23 bases between the two germline ends. CDR3 amino acids: CASSQVRGLVGLGEQFF. DNA of the CDR3: TGTGCCAGCAGCCAAGTTCGAGGTCTAGTGGGGCTCGGGGAGCAGTTCTTC.

This clonotype has only a few counts. J is TRBJ2-2 and V is TRBV6-5; perhaps TRBD1 as D (5 bases). Germline V lookup: CDR1 MNHEY, CDR2 SVGAGI. Trimming pared 2 bases from V and 2 bases from J, leaving 12 bases between. This CDR3 spans 16 amino acids. The CDR3 region is CASSYGLGANTGELFF. The DNA for the CDR3 is TGTGCCAGCAGTTACGGGTTAGGGGCCAACACCGGGGAGCTGTTTTTT.

The V call is TRBV10-2, the J call TRBJ2-2, with D unresolved. The germline gives CDR1 WSHSY, CDR2 SAAADI. This CDR3 has 10 amino acids. V lost 8 bases and J 4 bases, leaving 2 bases between the germline ends. The CDR3 DNA is TGCGCCAGCGGCACCGGGGAGCTGTTTTTT. Translating gives CASGTGELFF.

This clonotype has just a few counts. The chain couples TRBV6-5 to TRBJ1-1; D is perhaps TRBD1 (5 bases). The V gene lost 0 bases and the J gene lost 6 bases, with 11 bases spanning the gap. Germline V gives CDR1 MNHEY, CDR2 SVGAGI. The CDR3 runs 14 residues. CDR3 amino acids: CASSYSQGLSEAFF. The CDR3 coding sequence is TGTGCCAGCAGTTACTCCCAGGGATTATCTGAAGCTTTCTTT.

The J gene is TRBJ1-1, the V gene TRBV2; tentative D call: TRBD1 (5 bases). Germline assignment: CDR1 SNHLY and CDR2 FYNNEI. V was pared by 5 bases and J by 2 bases, with 9 bases between. The CDR3 extends over 13 amino acids. The CDR3 bases are TGTGCCAGCAGTTTTGACAGAAACACTGAAGCTTTCTTT. Translated: CASSFDRNTEAFF.

CDR3 in DNA: TGTGCCAGCAGTGAACAGGGACGTAGCAATCAGCCCCAGCATTTT. It yields the protein CASSEQGRSNQPQHF. V gene TRBV6-1 combines with J gene TRBJ1-5; TRBD1 is a possible D gene (5 bases). Germline assignment: CDR1 MNHNS and CDR2 SASEGT. V lost 2 bases, J lost 0 bases, and 8 bases lay in between. The CDR3 consists of 15 residues.

This clonotype was recorded at least ten times. The chain combines TRBV9 with TRBJ1-1; tentative D call: TRBD1 (5 bases). The germline V and J ends were trimmed by 0 bases and 4 bases, with 10 bases remaining between them. CDR3 length equals 14 residues. The germline CDR1 and CDR2 sequences are SGDLS and YYNGEE. Here the CDR3 reads CASSVELGGTEAFF. For the CDR3, the DNA is TGTGCCAGCAGCGTAGAACTGGGGGGCACTGAAGCTTTCTTT.

This clonotype has ten or more counts. The V call is TRBV5-1, the J call TRBJ2-5; D is possibly TRBD2 (6 bases). Trimming cost V 2 bases and J 4 bases, with 12 bases left between them. Germline V gives CDR1 SGHRS, CDR2 YFSETQ. The CDR3 sequence is 14 residues long. The CDR3: CASSLVVGGETQYF. The CDR3 DNA follows: TGCGCCAGCAGCTTAGTCGTCGGGGGAGAGACCCAGTACTTC. Combining the CDR3 with reference TRBV5-1 and TRBJ2-5 gives the whole variable domain KAGVTQTPRYLIKTRGQQVTLSCSPISGHRSVSWYQQTPGQGLQFLFEYFSETQRNKGNFPGRFSGRQFSNSRSEMNVSTLELGDSALYLCASSLVVGGETQYFGPGTRLLVL.

The J gene is TRBJ1-5, the V gene TRBV5-6; D is unclear. The CDR3 runs 15 residues. Germline loops: CDR1 SGHDT, CDR2 YYEEEE. V lost 0 bases and J 5 bases, leaving 12 bases between the germline ends. Written as DNA, the CDR3 is TGTGCCAGCAGCTTGGGGCACGTTTGGGATCAGCCCCAGCATTTT. The encoded protein is CASSLGHVWDQPQHF.

This chain uses TRBV20-1 with TRBJ2-3; D is perhaps TRBD2 (6 bases). With 2 bases removed from V and 5 bases from J, the gap between germline ends came to 20 bases. Looked up from germline, CDR1 is DFQATT and CDR2 is SNEGSKA (reference sequence). CDR3 length: 16 amino acids. The CDR3 loop is CSARLPMGPAGDTQYF. For the CDR3, the DNA is TGCAGTGCTAGATTACCGATGGGACCAGCGGGAGATACGCAGTATTTT.

The V and J genes are TRBV6-1 and TRBJ2-4; TRBD1 is a possible D gene (5 bases). Germline V gene lookup returns CDR1 MNHNS and CDR2 SASEGT. V was pared by 5 bases and J by 6 bases, with 17 bases between. CDR3 length: 15 amino acids. The CDR3 loop reads CASSQPLGALNIQYF. In DNA form, the CDR3 reads TGTGCCAGCAGTCAGCCCTTAGGGGCGCTAAACATTCAGTACTTC.

The table lists this clonotype with many counts. This chain uses TRBV7-8 with TRBJ2-5; D gene ambiguous. CDR3 length equals 15 residues. V dropped 5 bases and J dropped 1 base, with 14 bases sitting between them. Germline values: CDR1 SGHVS, CDR2 FQNEAQ. CDR3 DNA: TGTGCCAGCAGCCCCCTCGAAGGTTTCCAAGAGACCCAGTACTTC. Translating it yields CASSPLEGFQETQYF. The whole variable domain, filled in from reference TRBV7-8 and TRBJ2-5, reads GAGVSQSPRYKVAKRGQDVALRCDPISGHVSLFWYQQALGQGPEFLTYFQNEAQLDKSGLPSDRFFAERPEGSVSTLKIQRTQQEDSAVYLCASSPLEGFQETQYFGPGTRLLVL.

This clonotype was seen only a few times. The V and J genes are TRBV20-1 and TRBJ1-4; 7 nucleotides match TRBD1. Losses at the gene ends were 0 bases for V and 11 bases for J; bases not matched to a gene: 9. The CDR3 covers 14 residues. The germline CDR1 and CDR2 sequences are DFQATT and SNEGSKA (reference sequence). Here the CDR3 DNA reads TGCAGTGCTAGAGATCTGTCCAGGGGGTTGAAACTGTTTTTT. Translated: CSARDLSRGLKLFF.

CDR3 sequence: CGMSNQPQHF. The CDR3 DNA sequence: TGTGGTATGAGCAATCAGCCCCAGCATTTT. The chain uses TRBV28 and TRBJ1-5; D gene unclear. In germline, CDR1 is MDHEN, CDR2 SYDVKM. CDR3 length: 10 amino acids.

This clonotype was picked up many times. The V and J genes are TRBV10-3 and TRBJ2-7; 7 bases are shared with TRBD1. CDR3 length: 14 amino acids. Germline trimming cut 7 bases from V and 6 bases from J; bases unmatched to any gene: 12. Germline CDR1 ENHRY, CDR2 SYGVKD. In DNA form, the CDR3 reads TGTGCCATCACCTCAAGGGGACAGTCGGGCGAGCAGTACTTC. Translation: CAITSRGQSGEQYF.

The rearrangement links TRBV4-2 to TRBJ1-2; TRBD1 agrees at 9 bases. V gave up 5 bases and J gave up 4 bases; unmatched junction bases: 5. From germline, CDR1 is LGHNA and CDR2 YNFKEQ. CDR3 length equals 14 residues. The CDR3 coding sequence is TGTGCCAGCAGCGACGGACAGGGGACCTATGGCTACACCTTC. It yields the protein CASSDGQGTYGYTF.

The chain carries TRBV6-2 or TRBV6-3 and TRBJ2-4; 12 bases match TRBD2. Looked up from germline, CDR1 is MNHEY and CDR2 is SVGEGT. The CDR3 runs 20 residues. V gave up 7 bases and J gave up 1 base; unmatched junction bases: 17. The CDR3 region is CASTRLAGVSTSTAKNIQYF. CDR3 in DNA: TGTGCCAGCACCAGACTAGCGGGGGTCTCAACATCAACGGCCAAAAACATTCAGTACTTC.

This clonotype was counted a few times. The gene calls are TRBV12-3 or TRBV12-4 and TRBJ2-5; 9 bases agree with TRBD2. Trimming at V came to 6 bases and at J to 4 bases, leaving 3 bases not matched to a gene. This CDR3 is 13 amino acids long. The CDR3 spells CASRLAGSETQYF. CDR3 coding DNA: TGTGCCAGCAGACTAGCGGGTTCAGAGACCCAGTACTTC.